These T cell receptor beta chains were read from a single sample in a study of blood T cell repertoires in COVID-19. The table came from immunoSEQ multiplex PCR; TCRdb's copy has only in-frame clones and leaves some out. Among tens of thousands of clones listed, about 70% were seen once. Input material: peripheral blood. These TCRs come from a woman in her fifties or sixties with active or convalescent COVID-19. CDR3s include the opening cysteine and the closing phenylalanine or tryptophan. Each record gives: D gene, V gene, clone size, CDR3 length, J gene, CDR3 DNA, CDR3 protein. D genes are given only for firm matches. Size tells how often a clone was seen (once, few, many) or the class of an expanded clone, and some rows leave it out.

TRBD2,TRBV2,NA,17,TRBJ2-2,TGTGCCAGCAGCCAATGGGGGGGACTAGCTTTTGGCGGGGAGCTGTTTTTT,CASSQWGGLAFGGELFF
NA,TRBV24-1,NA,13,TRBJ2-7,TGTGCCACCGCAAAATCCGACAGCTACGAGCAGTACTTC,CATAKSDSYEQYF
NA,TRBV7-9,few,13,TRBJ2-7,TGTGCCAGCAGTCAGAGACAGAACTACGAGCAGTACTTC,CASSQRQNYEQYF
NA,TRBV28,NA,16,TRBJ2-7,TGTGCCAGCAGTTTATCCACAAACCCCCGCCCCTACGAGCAGTACTTC,CASSLSTNPRPYEQYF
TRBD1,TRBV28,NA,17,TRBJ1-3,TGTGCCAGCAGTTTATGGGGACAGGGGGCTGAAGGAAACACCATATATTTT,CASSLWGQGAEGNTIYF
TRBD1,TRBV5-8,NA,17,TRBJ1-3,TGTGCCAGCAGCCCTACCCCCGGGACAGGGAGGGGAAACACCATATATTTT,CASSPTPGTGRGNTIYF
NA,TRBV20-1,medium-sized,15,TRBJ1-2,TGCAGTGCTAGTAAAGGAGAAGGAGGTTGGGGTGGCTACACCTTC,CSASKGEGGWGGYTF
TRBD1,TRBV19,NA,14,TRBJ1-2,TGTGCCAGTAGGTCACAGGGGGCGCGGTATGGCTACACCTTC,CASRSQGARYGYTF
NA,TRBV19,NA,10,TRBJ1-6,TGTGCCAGTACGAGGGCACCCCTCCACTTT,CASTRAPLHF
NA,TRBV5-1,NA,15,TRBJ2-2,TGCGCCAGCAGCCCGAGGGGGGGCTACACCGGGGAGCTGTTTTTT,CASSPRGGYTGELFF
TRBD2,TRBV19,NA,14,TRBJ2-3,TGTGCCAGTAGATTAGCGGGACGCACAGATACGCAGTATTTT,CASRLAGRTDTQYF
TRBD1,TRBV12-5,once,16,TRBJ1-1,TGTGCTAGTGGCCGTGTTAAGGGGGCGGGGAGCACTGAAGCTTTCTTT,CASGRVKGAGSTEAFF
TRBD1,TRBV29-1,NA,16,TRBJ2-1,TGCAGCGTTGAAGCGGAGATGGACAGGGGCCTGCTCGAGGTGTTCTTC,CSVEAEMDRGLLEVFF
TRBD2,TRBV28,NA,17,TRBJ2-7,TGTGCCAGCAGTTTCAGGGTCGGGAGGGCCGCGGAGGACGAGCAGTACTTC,CASSFRVGRAAEDEQYF
TRBD1,TRBV19,NA,14,TRBJ1-5,TGTGCCAGTAGGCGCGGGACAGGTAATCAGCCCCAGCATTTT,CASRRGTGNQPQHF
NA,TRBV7-9,NA,15,TRBJ1-4,TGTGCCAGCAGCATCCCCGCAGGAGAGGGTGAAAAACTGTTTTTT,CASSIPAGEGEKLFF